The 32 T cell receptor beta chains below all came from one sample that was sequenced in a study of blood T cell repertoires in COVID-19. TCRdb keeps only in-frame clones here, not all; method: immunoSEQ multiplex PCR. The sample gives about 120,000 clones, more than 65% of which show up once; 20% to 25% is in the top ten. Material for sequencing was peripheral blood. Receptors were obtained from a human donor in a cohort sampled during active COVID-19.

The chain combines TRBV2 with TRBJ1-1, with D uncertain. Trimming cost V 9 bases and J 0 bases, with 11 bases left between them. The CDR3 has 13 residues. Germline V CDR1 and CDR2: SNHLY, FYNNEI. CDR3 sequence reads: CASSTTLNTEAFF. The CDR3 DNA sequence: TGTGCCAGTAGTACAACCTTGAACACTGAAGCTTTCTTT.

This chain connects TRBV28 to TRBJ2-5; 7 nucleotides match TRBD2. The germline gives CDR1 MDHEN, CDR2 SYDVKM. Unmatched junction bases numbered 13, after V lost 4 bases and J lost 2 bases. The CDR3 has 17 amino acids. The CDR3 sequence: CASSSPGGSMGQETQYF. The CDR3 DNA follows: TGTGCCAGCAGTTCCCCGGGCGGGAGTATGGGGCAAGAGACCCAGTACTTC.

The chain links TRBV28 to TRBJ2-1, with TRBD2 identical over 10 bases. V dropped 5 bases and J dropped 3; count of bases not matched to a gene: 13. CDR3 length: 18 amino acids. Per germline, CDR1 MDHEN and CDR2 SYDVKM. CDR3 in amino acids: CASSRNPSGRGSYNEQFF. CDR3 nucleotides: TGTGCCAGCAGTCGGAACCCCAGCGGGAGGGGTAGCTACAATGAGCAGTTCTTC.

The V and J genes are TRBV5-4 and TRBJ2-5, with TRBD2 matching 13 bases. The CDR3 is 16 amino acids. J was trimmed by 5 bases and V by 4 bases; bases with no gene match: 8. The germline V gene encodes CDR1 SGHNT and CDR2 YYREEE (reference sequence). Here the CDR3 reads CASSPTSGGAWETQYF. CDR3 sequence (DNA): TGTGCCAGCAGCCCCACTAGCGGGGGGGCATGGGAGACCCAGTACTTC.

The count of this clone is one. The CDR3 loop is CASGGSSYEQYF. The CDR3 bases are TGTGCCAGCGGGGGGTCTTCCTACGAGCAGTACTTC. The chain combines TRBV27 with TRBJ2-7, with D maybe TRBD2 (6 bases). This CDR3 has 12 residues. V dropped 8 bases and J dropped 1 base, with 9 bases sitting between them. CDR1 MNHEY and CDR2 SMNVEV come from the germline V gene (reference sequence).

This clone occurred once. The CDR3 here is CASSVADEAREQYF. DNA for the CDR3: TGTGCCAGCAGCGTAGCCGACGAGGCGCGAGAGCAGTACTTC. The V call is TRBV9, the J call TRBJ2-7, with unresolved D. V lost 0 bases and J 7 bases, leaving 14 bases between the germline ends. CDR1 is SGDLS, CDR2 YYNGEE, per germline. The CDR3 totals 14 residues.

This clone was recorded once. The V call is TRBV5-4, the J call TRBJ2-3; TRBD2 matches at 15 bases. This CDR3 is 18 amino acids long. With 4 bases clipped from V and 0 bases from J, the junction kept 6 bases outside the gene matches. Germline V gene lookup returns CDR1 SGHNT and CDR2 YYREEE (reference sequence). The CDR3: CASSPGTSGGFSTDTQYF. In DNA, the CDR3 is TGTGCCAGCAGCCCGGGGACTAGCGGGGGGTTTAGCACAGATACGCAGTATTTT. Full variable domain (missing parts from reference TRBV5-4 and TRBJ2-3): ETGVTQSPTHLIKTRGQQVTLRCSSQSGHNTVSWYQQALGQGPQFIFQYYREEENGRGNFPPRFSGLQFPNYSSELNVNALELDDSALYLCASSPGTSGGFSTDTQYFGPGTRLTVL.

This chain links TRBV5-4 with TRBJ1-2; no clear D. The V and J ends lost 0 bases and 7 bases respectively, with 16 bases between them. Germline V gene lookup returns CDR1 SGHNT and CDR2 YYREEE (reference sequence). This CDR3 region has 15 residues. CDR3 DNA: TGTGCCAGCAGCTTGGGTACCAATTCCCAACTTGGCTACACCTTC. Translation: CASSLGTNSQLGYTF.

V gene TRBV5-1 combines with J gene TRBJ2-1, with 8 bases that match TRBD2. Trimming took 4 bases from V and 2 from J; bases not matched to a gene: 11. The CDR3 has 17 residues. Germline CDR1 reads SGHRS; CDR2 reads YFSETQ. The CDR3, as DNA: TGCGCCAGCAGCCCCCGCCCGGGTAGCGGGGCCTACAATGAGCAGTTCTTC. Encoded protein: CASSPRPGSGAYNEQFF.

The V and J genes are TRBV27 and TRBJ2-3; D uncertain. The CDR3 has 13 amino acids. Trimming removed 8 bases at V and 6 bases at J, with 15 bases between. Per the germline V gene, CDR1 is MNHEY and CDR2 is SMNVEV (reference sequence). Here the CDR3 reads CASGIGGPDTQYF. Written as DNA, the CDR3 is TGTGCCAGCGGCATAGGTGGGCCGGATACGCAGTATTTT.

This clone was counted a single time. This chain joins TRBV18 and TRBJ1-4; D perhaps matches TRBD1 (6 bases). The CDR3 sequence is 16 residues long. Germline V gene sequence: CDR1 KGHSH, CDR2 LQKENI. Trimming cost V 0 bases and J 8 bases, with 16 bases left between them. The CDR3 reads CASSPPGETGREKLFF. For the CDR3, the DNA is TGTGCCAGCTCACCACCGGGGGAGACAGGCCGCGAAAAACTGTTTTTT.

This chain joins TRBV6-6 and TRBJ2-7, with a weak D call TRBD2 (6 bases). V was shortened by 7 bases and J by 3 bases, with 16 bases between the two germline ends. The CDR3 is 14 residues long. Germline V gene sequence: CDR1 MNHNY, CDR2 SVGAGI (reference sequence). In DNA, the CDR3 is TGTGCCAGCATAGGGGTTAGCGGAGACTACGAGCAGTACTTC. This gives the protein CASIGVSGDYEQYF.

The chain employs TRBV7-2 and TRBJ2-1, with a tentative D call TRBD2 (6 bases). V lost 9 bases and J lost 0, with 15 bases in between. In germline, CDR1 is SGHTA, CDR2 FQGNSA. The CDR3 sequence is 15 residues long. The CDR3 spells CASTLGGSSYNEQFF. CDR3 coding DNA: TGTGCCAGTACACTTGGAGGGAGCTCCTACAATGAGCAGTTCTTC.

CDR3: CASSSRLGKNIQYF. Written as DNA, the CDR3 is TGTGCCAGCAGCTCACGACTGGGCAAAAACATTCAGTACTTC. This rearrangement joins TRBV11-2 to TRBJ2-4, with D hard to call. The V gene's germline CDR1 is SGHAT and CDR2 FQNNGV. The CDR3 extends over 14 amino acids. V lost 4 bases, J lost 3 bases, and 10 bases lay in between.

The gene calls are TRBV5-4 and TRBJ1-4; 8 bases fit TRBD1. Per the germline V gene, CDR1 is SGHNT and CDR2 is YYREEE (reference sequence). With V trimmed by 4 bases and J by 8 bases, 7 bases remained unmatched. The CDR3 extends over 14 amino acids. For the CDR3, the DNA is TGTGCCAGCAGCCCCAGGGGGCTGCGGGAAAAACTGTTTTTT. Translation: CASSPRGLREKLFF.

The chain has TRBV20-1 and TRBJ1-5, with D possibly being TRBD1 (5 bases). The CDR3 is made up of 17 amino acids. The germline V gene has CDR1 DFQATT and CDR2 SNEGSKA (reference sequence). V was pared by 3 bases and J by 0 bases, with 18 bases between. CDR3 residues: CSASDEAGWSSNQPQHF. The CDR3 coding sequence is TGCAGTGCTAGTGATGAGGCAGGGTGGAGTAGCAATCAGCCCCAGCATTTT.

The CDR3 reads CSATLNEQYF. For the CDR3, the DNA is TGCAGTGCCACTCTGAACGAGCAGTACTTC. The chain is built from TRBV20-1 and TRBJ2-7; D unresolved. Trimming shortened V by 6 bases and J by 5 bases, and 8 bases separated the two germline ends. The CDR3 is 10 amino acids. Germline V CDR1 and CDR2: DFQATT, SNEGSKA (reference sequence).

The chain employs TRBV19 and TRBJ2-7; D gene ambiguous. Germline V lookup: CDR1 LNHDA, CDR2 SQIVND (reference sequence). Deletions cut 10 bases from V and 0 bases from J, with 19 bases between. The CDR3 has 15 residues. The CDR3 protein is CATRLSGSASYEQYF. CDR3 DNA: TGTGCCACCCGGTTGAGTGGCAGCGCCTCCTACGAGCAGTACTTC.

The V and J genes are TRBV30 and TRBJ2-2; 9 nucleotides align to TRBD2. V shed 5 bases, J shed 4 bases, and the junction held 11 bases outside the gene matches. The CDR3 runs 16 residues. Germline lookup yields CDR1 GTSNPN and CDR2 SVGIG (reference sequence). The chain's CDR3 is CAWGIGTSRSTGELFF. For the CDR3, the DNA is TGTGCCTGGGGAATCGGGACTAGCAGAAGCACCGGGGAGCTGTTTTTT.

The chain has TRBV2 and TRBJ1-5, with 8 bases aligning to TRBD1. CDR1 and CDR2 from the germline V gene are SNHLY and FYNNEI. The V segment lost 5 bases and the J segment 13 bases; nucleotides outside the gene matches: 4. There are 11 residues in the CDR3. CDR3 in amino acids: CASSPGQVQHF. CDR3 nucleotides: TGTGCCAGCAGTCCGGGACAGGTACAGCATTTT.

This chain uses TRBV30 with TRBJ2-7, with D perhaps TRBD1 (6 bases). The CDR3 length is 13 residues. V lost 1 base to trimming and J lost 6 bases, with 13 bases between them. CDR1 GTSNPN and CDR2 SVGIG come from the germline V gene (reference sequence). The DNA for the CDR3 is TGTGCCTGGAGTGCCGGGACACCCTCCGAGCAGTACTTC. It encodes CAWSAGTPSEQYF.

This clone was seen only once. V usage is TRBV28 and J usage is TRBJ2-7, with D perhaps TRBD1 (6 bases). The V end was cut by 4 bases, the J end by 2 bases, with 21 bases between. The CDR3 totals 17 residues. CDR1 and CDR2 (germline): MDHEN, SYDVKM. CDR3 sequence (DNA): TGTGCCAGCAGTTCTACAGGGTTGAGAAATTCGCCCTACGAGCAGTACTTC. Protein sequence: CASSSTGLRNSPYEQYF.

This sequence joins TRBV5-4 and TRBJ1-1, with D perhaps matching TRBD1 (5 bases). CDR1 is SGHNT and CDR2 is YYREEE in the germline V gene (reference sequence). This CDR3 is built from 11 residues. V lost 4 bases to trimming and J lost 7 bases, with 8 bases between them. The CDR3 DNA follows: TGTGCCAGCAGCCAGGGACTTGAAGCTTTCTTT. Residues: CASSQGLEAFF.

The chain employs TRBV30 and TRBJ2-3, with 9 bases lining up with TRBD1. From germline, CDR1 is GTSNPN and CDR2 SVGIG (reference sequence). The CDR3 is 15 residues long. V shed 2 bases, J shed 0 bases, and the junction held 3 bases outside the gene matches. DNA of the CDR3: TGTGCCTGGAGTTACGGGACAGGGAGCACAGATACGCAGTATTTT. Its protein is CAWSYGTGSTDTQYF.

The chain uses TRBV5-6 and TRBJ2-3, with TRBD2 matching 8 bases. V lost 3 bases and J lost 3; bases outside the gene matches: 3. The germline gives CDR1 SGHDT, CDR2 YYEEEE. The CDR3 is 14 amino acids. CDR3 DNA sequence: TGTGCCAGCAGCTGGAGCGGGAGAACAGATACGCAGTATTTT. It is translated as CASSWSGRTDTQYF.

The chain has TRBV6-1 and TRBJ1-5, with unresolved D. CDR1 is MNHNS and CDR2 is SASEGT in the germline V gene. CDR3 length: 13 residues. Trimming pared 2 bases from V and 1 base from J, leaving 3 bases between. The CDR3 loop reads CASSETSNQPQHF. The CDR3 DNA sequence: TGTGCCAGCAGTGAAACAAGCAATCAGCCCCAGCATTTT.

A note on this clone: The same CDR3 can be traced to other DNA sequences in this sample. This chain joins TRBV7-3 and TRBJ2-3; TRBD2 aligns across 12 bases. Trimming removed 5 bases from V and 4 bases from J; junction bases left unmatched: 4. The CDR3 contains 15 residues. Germline loops: CDR1 SGHTA, CDR2 FQGTGA. CDR3 in DNA: TGTGCCAGCAGCCGTCTAGCGGGAGGGGCAGATACGCAGTATTTT. Translating gives CASSRLAGGADTQYF.

This clone was seen only once. The V gene is TRBV18, the J gene TRBJ2-7; a possible D gene is TRBD1 (6 bases). Trimming removed 3 bases from V and 1 base from J, with 10 bases in between. The CDR3 contains 14 residues. Germline V gene sequence: CDR1 KGHSH, CDR2 LQKENI. This chain's CDR3 is CASSPDRISYEQYF. CDR3 sequence (DNA): TGTGCCAGCTCACCCGACAGGATATCCTACGAGCAGTACTTC.

This clone was seen a handful of times. The chain links TRBV6-5 to TRBJ1-6, with a tentative D call TRBD1 (5 bases). The germline V and J ends were trimmed by 6 bases and 4 bases, with 13 bases remaining between them. This CDR3 has 15 residues. Looked up from germline, CDR1 is MNHEY and CDR2 is SVGAGI. CDR3 bases: TGTGCCAGCAGAGGAGGGACTTTGTATAATTCACCCCTCCACTTT. Translation gives CASRGGTLYNSPLHF.

The chain links TRBV30 to TRBJ2-5, with 14 bases identical to TRBD2. CDR3 length equals 15 residues. V lost 5 bases and J lost 2; bases outside the gene matches: 4. In germline, CDR1 is GTSNPN, CDR2 SVGIG (reference sequence). CDR3 sequence (DNA): TGTGCCTGGGGCGGGACTAGCGGGGGTCAAGAGACCCAGTACTTC. Translation: CAWGGTSGGQETQYF.

Notes on this clone: The same CDR3 is also encoded by other DNA sequences in this sample. This chain links TRBV5-1 with TRBJ1-1; TRBD1 is a possible D gene (5 bases). The CDR3 runs to 14 residues. Trimming removed 0 bases from V and 4 bases from J, with 10 bases in between. Per the germline V gene, CDR1 is SGHRS and CDR2 is YFSETQ. The CDR3 DNA is TGCGCCAGCAGCTTGGCCGGGGGTGGCACTGAAGCTTTCTTT. As protein: CASSLAGGGTEAFF.

The rearrangement joins TRBV7-9 to TRBJ2-5; 10 bases agree with TRBD2. The germline V gene has CDR1 SEHNR and CDR2 FQNEAQ (reference sequence). Losses at the gene ends were 5 bases for V and 3 bases for J; bases not matched to a gene: 6. This CDR3 has 15 residues. DNA of the CDR3: TGTGCCAGCAGCCCAAGCACTAGCGGGAAAGAGACCCAGTACTTC. Translation: CASSPSTSGKETQYF.